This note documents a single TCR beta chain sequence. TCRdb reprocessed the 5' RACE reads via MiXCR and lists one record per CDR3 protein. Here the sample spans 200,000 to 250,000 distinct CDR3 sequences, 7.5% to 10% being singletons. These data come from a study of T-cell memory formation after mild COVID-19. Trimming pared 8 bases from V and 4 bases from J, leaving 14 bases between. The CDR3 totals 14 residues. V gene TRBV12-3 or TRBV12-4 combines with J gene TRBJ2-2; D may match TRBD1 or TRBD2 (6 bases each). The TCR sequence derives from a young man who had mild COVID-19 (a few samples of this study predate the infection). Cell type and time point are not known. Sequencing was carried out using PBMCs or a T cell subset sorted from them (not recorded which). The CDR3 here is CASGRRGLTGELFF. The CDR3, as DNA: TGTGCCAGCGGACGCCGGGGGCTCACCGGGGAGCTGTTTTTT.